This TCR beta chain derives from a study of cytomegalovirus exposure and HLA in healthy donors. Study conclusions and caveats: In an earlier analysis, in roughly 580 donors, most V segments appeared productive either ~87% or ~30% of the time.

Both 60 Vbeta primers and 13 Jbeta primers went into the PCR. Data came from immunoSEQ multiplex PCR; TCRdb stores just in-frame clones and leaves some out. This sample has around 210,000 clones, with around 80% found just once. This clone was detected only a few times. Its cognate antigen is unknown. Germline CDR1 and CDR2: SGHKS and YYEKEE (reference sequence). V gave up 0 bases and J gave up 5 bases; unmatched junction bases: 3. The CDR3 sequence is 15 residues long. This chain joins TRBV5-5 and TRBJ1-1, with 11 bases that match TRBD1. The origin of this receptor is a boy between 10 and 17 years old in good health and CMV-seronegative. The sequenced material came from PBMCs. CDR3 loop: CASSLAGTGGTEAFF. The CDR3 DNA reads as TGTGCCAGCAGCTTGGCCGGGACAGGGGGAACTGAAGCTTTCTTT.